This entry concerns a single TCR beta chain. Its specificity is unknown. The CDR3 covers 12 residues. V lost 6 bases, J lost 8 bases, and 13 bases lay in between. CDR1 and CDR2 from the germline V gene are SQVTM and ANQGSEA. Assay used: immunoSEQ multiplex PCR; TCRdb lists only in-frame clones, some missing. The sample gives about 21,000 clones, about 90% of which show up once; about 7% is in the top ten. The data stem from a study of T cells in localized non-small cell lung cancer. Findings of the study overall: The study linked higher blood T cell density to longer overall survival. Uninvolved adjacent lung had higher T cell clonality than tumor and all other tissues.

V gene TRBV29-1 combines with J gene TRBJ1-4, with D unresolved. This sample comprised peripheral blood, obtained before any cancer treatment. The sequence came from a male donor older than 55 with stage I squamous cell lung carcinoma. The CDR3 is CSVAWESEKLFF. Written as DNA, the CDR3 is TGCAGCGTCGCTTGGGAGTCGGAAAAACTGTTTTTT. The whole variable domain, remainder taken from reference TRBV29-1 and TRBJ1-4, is SAVISQKPSRDICQRGTSLTIQCQVDSQVTMMFWYRQQPGQSLTLIATANQGSEATYESGFVIDKFPISRPNLTFSTLTVSNMSPEDSSIYLCSVAWESEKLFFGSGTQLSVL.